This is a list of T cell receptor beta chains from one sample in a study of cytomegalovirus exposure and HLA in healthy donors. Generated by immunoSEQ multiplex PCR, the TCRdb table keeps only in-frame clones and is missing some. The repertoire has around 140,000 clones, approximately 80% of them found once; the top ten carry approximately 2.5%. Sequencing was carried out using PBMCs. These TCRs come from a young woman in good health and CMV-seropositive. The CDR3 runs from the conserved cysteine through the conserved F or W. A D gene is named only where the DNA matches it firmly. Part of the rows lack a size; the others show once, few, many or a class for expanded clones.

>TRBV2|.|.|TRBJ1-6
TGTGCCAGCAGCGCACAGGGTAGGGATTCACCCCTCCACTTT
CASSAQGRDSPLHF
>TRBV7-7|.|TRBD2|TRBJ2-5
TGTGCCAGCAGCTTAGGGAGCGGGGGGTCCCAAGAGACCCAGTACTTC
CASSLGSGGSQETQYF
>TRBV5-4|.|TRBD2|TRBJ2-7
TGTGCCAGCAGCTTTCGCGGGGGGGCCCACGAGCAGTACTTC
CASSFRGGAHEQYF
>TRBV14|.|.|TRBJ1-6
TGTGCCAGCAGCCAAGATGCGGGGTTGTACAATTCACCCCTCCACTTT
CASSQDAGLYNSPLHF
>TRBV21-1|.|.|TRBJ1-5
TGTGCCAGCAGCGCAATGGACAGGGATAGCAATCAGCCCCAGCATTTT
CASSAMDRDSNQPQHF
>TRBV25-1|.|TRBD1|TRBJ1-5
TGTGCCAGCAATGGGGAGGGACAGGGAGATCAGCCCCAGCATTTT
CASNGEGQGDQPQHF
>TRBV28|.|.|TRBJ1-2
TGTGCCAGCAGGCAGGAGGACTATGGCTACACCTTC
CASRQEDYGYTF
>TRBV5-1|.|.|TRBJ2-6
TGCGCCAGCAGCTTGGAATTCGGGATTGGGGCCAACGTCCTGACTTTC
CASSLEFGIGANVLTF
>TRBV6-5|few|TRBD2|TRBJ2-1
TGTGCCAGCAGTTGGGTAGGCGGGGGGCGTTACAATGAGCAGTTCTTC
CASSWVGGGRYNEQFF
>TRBV28|.|TRBD1|TRBJ1-5
TGTGCCAGCAGAACTCAGGGGGTTTACGACAATCAGCCCCAGCATTTT
CASRTQGVYDNQPQHF
>TRBV5-1|.|.|TRBJ2-7
TGCGCCAGCAGCTCCCGGACGGGAACCTACGAGCAGTACTTC
CASSSRTGTYEQYF
>TRBV10-3|.|.|TRBJ1-5
TGTGCCATCGCCCAGGGTGATCATAGCAATCAGCCCCAGCATTTT
CAIAQGDHSNQPQHF
>TRBV28|.|TRBD2|TRBJ2-5
TGTGCCAGCAGTCCAGGACTAGCGGGACAAGAGACCCAGTACTTC
CASSPGLAGQETQYF
>TRBV19|.|.|TRBJ1-1
TGTGCCAGTAGTATTGAGGTAGGGGGCACTGAAGCTTTCTTT
CASSIEVGGTEAFF
>TRBV2|.|TRBD1|TRBJ2-5
TGTGCCAGCAGCACAGGGGGCGTTGAGACCCAGTACTTC
CASSTGGVETQYF
>TRBV12-5|.|.|TRBJ2-4
TGTGCTAGTGGTTTGGTTCCCGGTTACTTC
CASGLVPGYF
>TRBV2|few|.|TRBJ1-6
TGTGCCAGCAGTATTCTAGGCGTAACTCCGAATTCACCCCTCCACTTT
CASSILGVTPNSPLHF
>TRBV5-1|.|TRBD1|TRBJ2-1
TGCGCCAGCAGCGCGGTACAGGGGAAGACTAATGAGCAGTTCTTC
CASSAVQGKTNEQFF
>TRBV28|.|TRBD1|TRBJ1-2
TGTGCCAGCAGCGGGCAGGGGGCTGGTAACTATGGCTACACCTTC
CASSGQGAGNYGYTF
>TRBV11-2|.|TRBD2|TRBJ2-3
TGTGCCAGCAGCTTAGATCGGGGGACTAGAGATACGCAGTATTTT
CASSLDRGTRDTQYF
>TRBV5-1|few|.|TRBJ1-2
TGCGCCAGCAGGTCCACGGGGGGCGATGGCTACACCTTC
CASRSTGGDGYTF
>TRBV5-6|.|.|TRBJ1-1
TGTGCCAGCAGCTTGCGGGGGACTGAAGCTTTCTTT
CASSLRGTEAFF
>TRBV5-1|.|.|TRBJ2-3
TGCGCCAGCAGCTTGGAAGTTGCGGATACGCAGTATTTT
CASSLEVADTQYF
>TRBV4-3|.|TRBD1|TRBJ2-7
TGCGCCAGCACCTATGGGACAGGGGGTGCTTACGAGCAGTACTTC
CASTYGTGGAYEQYF
>TRBV4-1|.|TRBD1|TRBJ2-7
TGCGCCAGCAGCCAGGGACAGGGTTTTGTCGAGCAGTACTTC
CASSQGQGFVEQYF
>TRBV15|.|.|TRBJ1-5
TGTGCCACCAGCAGTCAAGGGGACAATCAGCCCCAGCATTTT
CATSSQGDNQPQHF
>TRBV7-9|.|TRBD2|TRBJ2-5
TGTGCCAGCAGCTCTAGCGGGGGGACGGAGACCCAGTACTTC
CASSSSGGTETQYF
>TRBV5-5|.|.|TRBJ1-5
TGTGCCAGCAGCTTGTTTCCTAATAGCAATCAGCCCCAGCATTTT
CASSLFPNSNQPQHF
>TRBV5-4|few|TRBD1|TRBJ2-7
TGTGCCAGCAGCGAGGACAGGACCTACGAGCAGTACTTC
CASSEDRTYEQYF
>TRBV29-1|.|.|TRBJ1-2
TGCAGCGTCTCTGGGGGAGGTAACTATGGCTACACCTTC
CSVSGGGNYGYTF
>TRBV14|.|TRBD1|TRBJ1-4
TGTGCCAGCAGCCTGAGGCAGGGGGCAGAAAAACTGTTTTTT
CASSLRQGAEKLFF
>TRBV28|once|TRBD1|TRBJ1-6
TGTGCCAGCAGTCGGGACAGCGGCTCCTATAATTCACCCCTCCACTTT
CASSRDSGSYNSPLHF
>TRBV4-1|.|TRBD1|TRBJ1-5
TGCGCCAGCAGCCAAGACGGGCAGGGGGCTCTCTGGTCCCAGCATTTT
CASSQDGQGALWSQHF
>TRBV21-1|.|.|TRBJ1-4
TGTGCCAGCAACACAGAACGATTGGGGGGGATCCATGAAAAACTGTTTTTT
CASNTERLGGIHEKLFF
>TRBV5-4|.|.|TRBJ2-5
TGTGCCAGCAGCTCTGGGGCCAGCAACCAAGAGACCCAGTACTTC
CASSSGASNQETQYF
>TRBV5-1|.|.|TRBJ1-1
TGCGCCAGCCACGTGGGGGAGGTATCTAGGGACACTGAAGCTTTCTTT
CASHVGEVSRDTEAFF
>TRBV6-5|.|.|TRBJ1-5
TGTGCCAGCAGCGCTACCGCGCTGGGCAATCAGCCCCAGCATTTT
CASSATALGNQPQHF
>TRBV7-9|.|.|TRBJ1-2
TGTTCCAGCAGCTTAGCAACAGGGCGGATGGGGAACTATGGCTACACCTTC
CSSSLATGRMGNYGYTF
>TRBV9|.|TRBD2|TRBJ2-7
TGTGCCAGCAGCGGTAGCGGGAGCTCCTACGAGCAGTACTTC
CASSGSGSSYEQYF
>TRBV21-1|.|.|TRBJ2-7
TGTGCCAGCAGCAAAAAAAGGACAGGGATCGGCACCTACGAGCAGTACTTC
CASSKKRTGIGTYEQYF
>TRBV7-9|.|.|TRBJ2-2
TGTTCCAGCAGTATTCTCGGGACCGGGGAGCTGTTTTTT
CSSSILGTGELFF
>TRBV5-1|.|TRBD2|TRBJ2-5
TGCGCCAGCAGCCCCCAGGGACTAGCGTACCAAGAGACCCAGTACTTC
CASSPQGLAYQETQYF
>TRBV9|.|TRBD2|TRBJ2-3
TGTGCCAGCAGCGGACTAGCGGGAGTCGATACGCAGTATTTT
CASSGLAGVDTQYF
>TRBV5-4|.|TRBD2|TRBJ2-5
TGTGCCAGCAGCCGTACGACTAGCGGGTATCAAGAGACCCAGTACTTC
CASSRTTSGYQETQYF
>TRBV19|.|TRBD2|TRBJ2-1
TGTGCCAGTAGCGGGGGGGCCTTCTACAATGAGCAGTTCTTC
CASSGGAFYNEQFF
>TRBV11-2|.|TRBD1|TRBJ1-2
TGTGCCAGCAGCTTAGACATAGGACAGGGTAGATTCTATGTCTACACCTTC
CASSLDIGQGRFYVYTF
>TRBV6-5|.|TRBD1|TRBJ1-2
TGTGCCAGCAGTGGAACCGGGACAGGATTCTATGGCTACACCTTC
CASSGTGTGFYGYTF
>TRBV5-4|once|.|TRBJ2-5
TGTGCCAGCAGCTTGACCGGCGGAGAGACCCAGTACTTC
CASSLTGGETQYF
>TRBV4-1|.|.|TRBJ1-6
TGCGCCAGCAGCCACCACCAGGGCGGCGCAAATTCACCCCTCCACTTT
CASSHHQGGANSPLHF
>TRBV5-4|few|.|TRBJ2-5
TGTGCCAGCAGCTTGGATCTGGGGGCCCCGCCAGAGACCCAGTACTTC
CASSLDLGAPPETQYF
>TRBV29-1|.|TRBD2|TRBJ2-1
TGCAGCGTTGGGGCGCTAGCGGGGGGGAATGAGCAGTTCTTC
CSVGALAGGNEQFF
>TRBV7-2|.|.|TRBJ1-2
TGTGCCAGCAGCCCTGGACTAAGGAGACATGGCTACACCTTC
CASSPGLRRHGYTF